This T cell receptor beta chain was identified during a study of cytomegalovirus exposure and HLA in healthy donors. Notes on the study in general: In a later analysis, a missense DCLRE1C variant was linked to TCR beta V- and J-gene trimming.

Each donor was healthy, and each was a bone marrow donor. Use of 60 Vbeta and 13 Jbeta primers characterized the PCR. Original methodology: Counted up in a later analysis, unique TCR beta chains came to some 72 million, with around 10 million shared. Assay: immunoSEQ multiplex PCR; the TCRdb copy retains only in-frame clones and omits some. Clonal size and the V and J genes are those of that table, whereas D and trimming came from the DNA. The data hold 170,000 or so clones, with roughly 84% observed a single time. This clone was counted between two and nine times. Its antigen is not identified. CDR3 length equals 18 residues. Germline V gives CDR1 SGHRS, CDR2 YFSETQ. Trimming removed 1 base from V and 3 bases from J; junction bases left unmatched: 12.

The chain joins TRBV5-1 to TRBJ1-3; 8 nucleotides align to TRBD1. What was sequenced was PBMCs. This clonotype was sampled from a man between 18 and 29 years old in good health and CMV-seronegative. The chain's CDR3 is CASSLLPGQGAGGNTIYF. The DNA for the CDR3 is TGCGCCAGCAGCTTGCTTCCTGGACAGGGAGCAGGTGGAAACACCATATATTTT.